Listed below are T cell receptor beta chains from one sample, sequenced in a study of T cells after yellow fever vaccination. One entry per CDR3 protein, called by TCRdb with MiXCR from the 5' RACE reads. The sample holds some 500,000 distinct CDR3 sequences, about 14% seen once. The input for sequencing was PBMCs, taken on the day of the yellow fever booster vaccination. The receptors were sampled from a young man who received the YFV17D yellow fever vaccine. Both conserved end residues are part of each CDR3. A D gene is named only where the DNA matches it firmly. Size values are once, few and many counts, or a class for expanded clones, and some rows have none.

v_gene: TRBV10-3
abundance: .
d_gene: .
j_gene: TRBJ1-2
CDR3nt: TGTGCCATCAGTGAGGCCAGTGGTGGCTACACCTTC
CDR3aa: CAISEASGGYTF

v_gene: TRBV20-1
abundance: .
d_gene: TRBD1
j_gene: TRBJ2-7
CDR3nt: TGCAGTGCTAGAAGGTCAGGGGGCGAGCAGTACTTC
CDR3aa: CSARRSGGEQYF

v_gene: TRBV7-2
abundance: .
d_gene: TRBD2
j_gene: TRBJ2-7
CDR3nt: TGTGCCAGCAGCTATCAGCGGGAGACCGAGCAGTACTTC
CDR3aa: CASSYQRETEQYF

v_gene: TRBV27
abundance: .
d_gene: .
j_gene: TRBJ2-1
CDR3nt: TGTGCCAGCAGTCCCTTCACCAGTGGGCGGAGGGGAGATGAGCAGTTCTTC
CDR3aa: CASSPFTSGRRGDEQFF

v_gene: TRBV7-2
abundance: .
d_gene: .
j_gene: TRBJ2-7
CDR3nt: TGTGCCAGCAGCTTGGACTGGGCGGTGTCCTACGAGCAGTACTTC
CDR3aa: CASSLDWAVSYEQYF

v_gene: TRBV29-1
abundance: few
d_gene: TRBD2
j_gene: TRBJ2-3
CDR3nt: TGCAGCGTTCTAGCGGGAGCGGATACGCAGTATTTT
CDR3aa: CSVLAGADTQYF

v_gene: TRBV12-3/TRBV12-4
abundance: .
d_gene: .
j_gene: TRBJ1-1
CDR3nt: TGTGCCAGCAGTTTGCAACCACCAACTGAAGCTTTCTTT
CDR3aa: CASSLQPPTEAFF

v_gene: TRBV6-5
abundance: .
d_gene: .
j_gene: TRBJ2-2
CDR3nt: TGTGCCAGCAGTTACAGGGTTCGGGCCGGGGAGCTGTTTTTT
CDR3aa: CASSYRVRAGELFF

v_gene: TRBV24-1
abundance: .
d_gene: .
j_gene: TRBJ2-3
CDR3nt: TGTGCCACCAGTGAGGCCAACACAGATACGCAGTATTTT
CDR3aa: CATSEANTDTQYF

v_gene: TRBV18
abundance: .
d_gene: TRBD2
j_gene: TRBJ2-5
CDR3nt: TGTGCCAGCTCACTCCCGGGACTAGCGGGAGGAGCGCGGGAGACCCAGTACTTC
CDR3aa: CASSLPGLAGGARETQYF

v_gene: TRBV12-3/TRBV12-4
abundance: few
d_gene: TRBD2
j_gene: TRBJ2-1
CDR3nt: TGTGCCAGCAGTTTATCGTCTAGCGGGATCTATGAGCAGTTCTTC
CDR3aa: CASSLSSSGIYEQFF

v_gene: TRBV29-1
abundance: few
d_gene: .
j_gene: TRBJ1-1
CDR3nt: TGCAGCGTCGCAACAGGGAACACTGAAGCTTTCTTT
CDR3aa: CSVATGNTEAFF

v_gene: TRBV30
abundance: many
d_gene: .
j_gene: TRBJ2-2
CDR3nt: TGTGCCTGGAGTGTACTCTGGCCCGGGGAGCTGTTTTTT
CDR3aa: CAWSVLWPGELFF

v_gene: TRBV25-1
abundance: few
d_gene: TRBD1
j_gene: TRBJ1-1
CDR3nt: TGTGCCAGCAGTGGGGACAGCAGTTTTGAAGCTTTCTTT
CDR3aa: CASSGDSSFEAFF

v_gene: TRBV7-2
abundance: many
d_gene: .
j_gene: TRBJ1-2
CDR3nt: TGTGCCAGCAGCTTAGCGCCAGGCGACGGAGGGGGCTACACCTTC
CDR3aa: CASSLAPGDGGGYTF

v_gene: TRBV28
abundance: once
d_gene: .
j_gene: TRBJ2-5
CDR3nt: TGTGCCAGCAGTTGGGAAACCGGGATCCTGTACTTC
CDR3aa: CASSWETGILYF

v_gene: TRBV5-1
abundance: many
d_gene: .
j_gene: TRBJ2-1
CDR3nt: TGCGCCAGCAGCTTGATGGGACGAGAGGAAAATGAGCAGTTCTTC
CDR3aa: CASSLMGREENEQFF

v_gene: TRBV21-1
abundance: .
d_gene: .
j_gene: TRBJ1-5
CDR3nt: TGTGCCAGCACGCGGGGCAATCAGCCCCAGCATTTT
CDR3aa: CASTRGNQPQHF

v_gene: TRBV11-1
abundance: few
d_gene: TRBD2
j_gene: TRBJ2-1
CDR3nt: TGTGCCAGCAGCTTAGAGCGGGAGTCCTCCCGGGAGTTCTTC
CDR3aa: CASSLERESSREFF

v_gene: TRBV6-2/TRBV6-3
abundance: .
d_gene: .
j_gene: TRBJ2-1
CDR3nt: TGTGCCAGCAGGGGGACAACCGTTGAGCAGTTCTTC
CDR3aa: CASRGTTVEQFF

v_gene: TRBV12-3/TRBV12-4
abundance: .
d_gene: .
j_gene: TRBJ1-2
CDR3nt: TGTGCTATCCAGGGGAGTCCCCTTAGTTATGGCTACACCTTC
CDR3aa: CAIQGSPLSYGYTF

v_gene: TRBV2
abundance: .
d_gene: .
j_gene: TRBJ2-5
CDR3nt: TGTGCCAGCAGTGCACAGGAGAACTACGGGGAGACCCAGTACTTC
CDR3aa: CASSAQENYGETQYF

v_gene: TRBV6-2/TRBV6-3
abundance: many
d_gene: .
j_gene: TRBJ2-7
CDR3nt: TGTGCCAGCAGTTACTCCCATCGAGGGAGAGTCGAGCAGTACTTC
CDR3aa: CASSYSHRGRVEQYF

v_gene: TRBV4-1
abundance: .
d_gene: TRBD2
j_gene: TRBJ2-7
CDR3nt: TGCGCCAGCAGCCAAGCTAGCGGGCCCTCCTACGAGCAGTACTTC
CDR3aa: CASSQASGPSYEQYF

v_gene: TRBV10-3
abundance: many
d_gene: TRBD1
j_gene: TRBJ2-7
CDR3nt: TGTGCCATCAGTGAGCCGGGACAGGGGTGGTACGAGCAGTACTTC
CDR3aa: CAISEPGQGWYEQYF

v_gene: TRBV12-3/TRBV12-4
abundance: .
d_gene: .
j_gene: TRBJ2-7
CDR3nt: TGTGCCAGCAGGATGGCTTCCCGCTCCTACGAGCAGTACTTC
CDR3aa: CASRMASRSYEQYF

v_gene: TRBV29-1
abundance: .
d_gene: .
j_gene: TRBJ2-7
CDR3nt: TGCAGCGTTGCAGGACGGGGCTACGAGCAGTACTTC
CDR3aa: CSVAGRGYEQYF

v_gene: TRBV7-9
abundance: .
d_gene: TRBD1
j_gene: TRBJ1-2
CDR3nt: TGTGCCAGCAGCTTTTCGACGACAGGGGCCGGTTATGGCTACACCTTC
CDR3aa: CASSFSTTGAGYGYTF

v_gene: TRBV18
abundance: .
d_gene: TRBD2
j_gene: TRBJ2-1
CDR3nt: TGTGCCAGCTCACCATACGGGGGGGCGACGTCCAATGAGCAGTTCTTC
CDR3aa: CASSPYGGATSNEQFF

v_gene: TRBV19
abundance: .
d_gene: TRBD1
j_gene: TRBJ1-2
CDR3nt: TGTGCCAGTAGCCTAAGGACAGGGGATTATGGCTACACCTTC
CDR3aa: CASSLRTGDYGYTF

v_gene: TRBV3-1
abundance: .
d_gene: .
j_gene: TRBJ2-1
CDR3nt: TGTGCCAGCAGCCAAGATAAAGGGGATTGGGCCCTAACGGGAGTTTTTCGAAATGAGCAGTTCTTC
CDR3aa: CASSQDKGDWALTGVFRNEQFF

v_gene: TRBV20-1
abundance: many
d_gene: TRBD2
j_gene: TRBJ2-1
CDR3nt: TGCAGTGCTAGTGTTCTAGCGGGAGGGCCCACCCTCCATGAGCAGTTCTTC
CDR3aa: CSASVLAGGPTLHEQFF

v_gene: TRBV20-1
abundance: .
d_gene: .
j_gene: TRBJ2-2
CDR3nt: TGCAGTGCTGGGGAGACTAGTCGTACCGGGGAGCTGTTTTTT
CDR3aa: CSAGETSRTGELFF

v_gene: TRBV15
abundance: .
d_gene: .
j_gene: TRBJ1-2
CDR3nt: TGTGCCACCAGCAGAGACGCGGACACTTCGGTATATGGCTACACCTTC
CDR3aa: CATSRDADTSVYGYTF

v_gene: TRBV7-9
abundance: .
d_gene: .
j_gene: TRBJ1-1
CDR3nt: TGTGCCAGCAGCACAATGCAGCAGAACACTGAAGCTTTCTTT
CDR3aa: CASSTMQQNTEAFF

v_gene: TRBV7-2
abundance: many
d_gene: .
j_gene: TRBJ1-1
CDR3nt: TGTGCCAGCAGCTTAGCCGGGTGGCGCACTGAAGCTTTCTTT
CDR3aa: CASSLAGWRTEAFF

v_gene: TRBV20-1
abundance: few
d_gene: .
j_gene: TRBJ2-4
CDR3nt: TGCAGTGGGGCGCTGGGGTACATTCAGTACTTC
CDR3aa: CSGALGYIQYF

v_gene: TRBV12-3/TRBV12-4
abundance: few
d_gene: TRBD2
j_gene: TRBJ2-1
CDR3nt: TGTGCCAGCAGTTTAGGGACTAGCGGTCCCTACAATGAGCAGTTCTTC
CDR3aa: CASSLGTSGPYNEQFF

v_gene: TRBV6-5
abundance: few
d_gene: .
j_gene: TRBJ2-7
CDR3nt: TGCGCCAGCAGTTACTCGAGGTTACTGGGGTCAGGGTCTGGGGAGCAGTACTTC
CDR3aa: CASSYSRLLGSGSGEQYF

v_gene: TRBV15
abundance: .
d_gene: .
j_gene: TRBJ2-7
CDR3nt: TGTGCCACCAGCAGAGGCAACAGTTTCCACGAGCAGTACTTC
CDR3aa: CATSRGNSFHEQYF

v_gene: TRBV21-1
abundance: .
d_gene: .
j_gene: TRBJ1-5
CDR3nt: TGTGCCAGCAGCAAAGATGAGGGCAGGGGGTTTCAGCCCCAGCATTTT
CDR3aa: CASSKDEGRGFQPQHF

v_gene: TRBV12-3/TRBV12-4
abundance: .
d_gene: .
j_gene: TRBJ1-1
CDR3nt: TGTGCCAGCAGTTTTCGGATTGCAGGCACTGAAGCTTTCTTT
CDR3aa: CASSFRIAGTEAFF

v_gene: TRBV18
abundance: few
d_gene: TRBD1
j_gene: TRBJ1-1
CDR3nt: TGTGCCAGCTCACCGACAGGGCCTGAAGCTTTCTTT
CDR3aa: CASSPTGPEAFF

v_gene: TRBV12-3/TRBV12-4
abundance: .
d_gene: .
j_gene: TRBJ2-7
CDR3nt: TGTGCCAGCAGTTTGCGGCGGGCCTCCTACGAGCAGTACTTC
CDR3aa: CASSLRRASYEQYF

v_gene: TRBV10-3
abundance: few
d_gene: .
j_gene: TRBJ2-1
CDR3nt: TGTGCCATCAGTGACGTCTCGCCTAGCATCCACAATGAGCAGTTCTTC
CDR3aa: CAISDVSPSIHNEQFF

v_gene: TRBV16
abundance: few
d_gene: .
j_gene: TRBJ1-3
CDR3nt: TGTGCCAGCAGCCAAACATCATATTCGCAAGGAAACACCATATATTTT
CDR3aa: CASSQTSYSQGNTIYF

v_gene: TRBV2
abundance: .
d_gene: TRBD1
j_gene: TRBJ2-3
CDR3nt: TGTGCCAGCAGTGTTGACAGGGCAGATACGCAGTATTTT
CDR3aa: CASSVDRADTQYF

v_gene: TRBV5-4
abundance: .
d_gene: .
j_gene: TRBJ2-2
CDR3nt: TGTGCCAGCAGCGCCGACCCGGGAGCAAACACCGGGGAGCTGTTTTTT
CDR3aa: CASSADPGANTGELFF